The 23 T cell receptor beta chains reported below all come from one sample, sequenced in a study of beta chain features in type 1 diabetes. Study outcomes and limitations: Among all four CD4+ subsets, Type 1 diabetes patients had TCRB CDR3s that were moderately but significantly shorter.

Expressed TCRB transcripts got sequenced, as all isolated RNA was reverse transcribed. The assay was immunoSEQ multiplex PCR, and TCRdb's table has in-frame clones only and misses some. This table has some 660,000 clones, around 15% appearing once. No antigen has been assigned to these receptors. The sample taken for sequencing was naive CD4+ T cells from blood. All receptors come from a man in his late teens or twenties with type 1 diabetes.

This clone was observed a handful of times. V is TRBV7-2 and J is TRBJ2-1; D is ambiguous. CDR3 length equals 11 residues. The V end lost 6 bases, the J end lost 14 bases, and 14 bases lay between the germline ends. Germline loops: CDR1 SGHTA, CDR2 FQGNSA. Written as DNA, the CDR3 is TGTGCCAGCAGTGCAAGTGAGAGGAAGTTCTTC. Translated: CASSASERKFF. The variable domain in full, completed from reference TRBV7-2 and TRBJ2-1, reads GAGVSQSPSNKVTEKGKDVELRCDPISGHTALYWYRQSLGQGLEFLIYFQGNSAPDKSGLPSDRFSAERTGGSVSTLTIQRTQQEDSAVYLCASSASERKFFGPGTRLTVL.

This rearrangement joins TRBV5-1 to TRBJ1-2; 7 bases are a match to TRBD1. J was trimmed by 7 bases and V by 2 bases; bases with no gene match: 5. CDR1 and CDR2 (germline): SGHRS, YFSETQ. The CDR3 spans 13 residues. The CDR3 DNA sequence: TGCGCCAGCAGCTTCGAGGGGGCGGGTGGCTACACCTTC. Residues: CASSFEGAGGYTF.

V usage is TRBV6-6 and J usage is TRBJ2-7; no reliable D call. Germline assignment: CDR1 MNHNY and CDR2 SVGAGI (reference sequence). Trimming left V 2 bases short and J 7 bases short, with 12 bases between. The CDR3 loop spans 13 amino acids. The CDR3 DNA follows: TGTGCCAGCAGTTACCCCACCCCGGATGAGCAGTACTTC. Its translation: CASSYPTPDEQYF.

About this clone: The sample has other DNA sequences that encode this CDR3 too. This rearrangement joins TRBV14 to TRBJ1-1; D is ambiguous. This CDR3 spans 13 amino acids. Per germline, CDR1 SGHDN and CDR2 FVKESK. V lost 0 bases, J lost 0 bases, and 2 bases lay in between. In DNA form, the CDR3 reads TGTGCCAGCAGCCAAGATATGAACACTGAAGCTTTCTTT. Translated, it gives CASSQDMNTEAFF.

V usage is TRBV5-4 and J usage is TRBJ1-1, with 7 bases that match TRBD1. Germline CDR1 is SGHNT and CDR2 is YYREEE (reference sequence). There are 14 residues in the CDR3. J was trimmed by 5 bases and V by 5 bases; bases with no gene match: 9. CDR3 region: CASRLQGYETEAFF. CDR3 coding DNA: TGTGCCAGCAGATTACAGGGGTACGAGACTGAAGCTTTCTTT.

This clone has a handful of counts. CDR3 nucleotide sequence: TGTGCCAGTAGTATGGGCAGGAGGGCCTTCGGCGGGGAGCTGTTTTTT. Encoded protein: CASSMGRRAFGGELFF. The chain combines TRBV19 with TRBJ2-2, with a weak D call TRBD2 (6 bases). The CDR3 extends over 16 amino acids. V lost 3 bases to trimming and J lost 7 bases, with 18 bases between them. Germline values: CDR1 LNHDA, CDR2 SQIVND (reference sequence).

This clone was counted a few times. The chain links TRBV6-4 to TRBJ2-5; D not certain. Germline V gene data show CDR1 as MRHNA and CDR2 as SNTAGT. Trimming removed 5 bases at V and 7 bases at J, with 8 bases between. This CDR3 spans 11 amino acids. This CDR3 reads CASSNGRTQYF. CDR3 in DNA: TGTGCCAGCAGTAACGGGCGGACCCAGTACTTC.

This sequence joins TRBV7-2 and TRBJ2-7, with unresolved D. Germline V lookup: CDR1 SGHTA, CDR2 FQGNSA. The CDR3 has 16 residues. V lost 1 base to trimming and J lost 0 bases, with 13 bases between them. CDR3 nucleotide sequence: TGTGCCAGCAGCTTAGTATTCGGGCTACCCTCCTACGAGCAGTACTTC. It encodes CASSLVFGLPSYEQYF.

As DNA, the CDR3 is TGCGCCAGCAGCTTGACCAGGAACACTGAAGCTTTCTTT. As protein: CASSLTRNTEAFF. This chain uses TRBV5-1 with TRBJ1-1; D is unclear. V gave up 1 base and J gave up 1 base, with 5 bases separating them. The CDR3 runs to 13 residues. In germline, CDR1 is SGHRS, CDR2 YFSETQ.

This clone came up a few times. CDR3 sequence (DNA): TGTGCCAGCCGCGGGGGGGCGGGCACGCAGTATTTT. Translating gives CASRGGAGTQYF. The chain uses TRBV9 and TRBJ2-3, with 9 bases fitting TRBD2. The CDR3 spans 12 residues. V shed 7 bases, J shed 9 bases, and the junction held 6 bases outside the gene matches. Germline lookup yields CDR1 SGDLS and CDR2 YYNGEE.

There are a few counts of this clone. The CDR3 region is CASSSLGRANYEQYF. In DNA, the CDR3 is TGTGCCAGCAGTTCGCTCGGACGGGCCAATTACGAGCAGTACTTC. V usage is TRBV28 and J usage is TRBJ2-7, with D uncertain. The germline V gene has CDR1 MDHEN and CDR2 SYDVKM. Trimming shortened V by 4 bases and J by 4 bases, and 17 bases separated the two germline ends. CDR3 length equals 15 residues.

V is TRBV4-2 and J is TRBJ2-5; D is undetermined. CDR1 is LGHNA, CDR2 YNFKEQ, per germline. The CDR3 loop spans 14 amino acids. Deletions cut 4 bases from V and 5 bases from J, with 14 bases between. DNA of the CDR3: TGTGCCAGCAGCCCGGGCACAGTCTTGGAGACCCAGTACTTC. Protein product: CASSPGTVLETQYF.

The genes are TRBV19 and TRBJ1-4; possible D gene TRBD1, 6 bases. CDR1 and CDR2 (germline): LNHDA, SQIVND (reference sequence). Trimming removed 2 bases from V and 5 bases from J, with 15 bases in between. CDR3 length: 16 amino acids. The DNA of the CDR3 is TGTGCCAGTAGTATATGGGGGACAACCCGAAATGAAAAACTGTTTTTT. It codes for CASSIWGTTRNEKLFF.

V and J are TRBV4-3 and TRBJ2-3; D may be TRBD2 (5 bases). This CDR3 has 16 amino acids. The V end lost 1 base, the J end lost 6 bases, and 17 bases lay between the germline ends. The germline V gene has CDR1 LGHNA and CDR2 YSLEER. The CDR3 sequence: CASSQARAETGDTQYF. CDR3 bases: TGCGCCAGCAGCCAAGCTCGGGCGGAGACGGGGGATACGCAGTATTTT.

The chain employs TRBV29-1 and TRBJ1-4; D not certain. V lost 5 bases to trimming and J lost 0 bases, with 4 bases between them. Germline V gene lookup returns CDR1 SQVTM and CDR2 ANQGSEA. This CDR3 region has 12 residues. CDR3 protein: CSVSTTNEKLFF. As DNA, the CDR3 is TGCAGCGTTTCTACAACTAATGAAAAACTGTTTTTT.

This clone was observed a few times. The chain recombines TRBV7-2 with TRBJ1-2; D is unclear. There are 12 residues in the CDR3. Trimming removed 3 bases at V and 4 bases at J, with 6 bases between. The germline V gene has CDR1 SGHTA and CDR2 FQGNSA. The CDR3 region has the DNA TGTGCCAGCAGCTTGGAGACCTATGGCTACACCTTC. This sequence encodes CASSLETYGYTF.

The CDR3 spells CASSRGTGPTDTQYF. DNA for the CDR3: TGTGCCAGCAGCCGTGGGACAGGGCCCACAGATACGCAGTATTTT. The V gene is TRBV11-2, the J gene TRBJ2-3; 9 bases map to TRBD1. Trimming removed 5 bases from V and 2 bases from J; junction bases left unmatched: 5. Germline assignment: CDR1 SGHAT and CDR2 FQNNGV. CDR3 length: 15 residues.

This clone appeared a few times. The genes are TRBV4-2 and TRBJ1-4, with a weak D call TRBD1 (6 bases). The CDR3 contains 11 residues. The germline CDR1 and CDR2 sequences are LGHNA and YNFKEQ. V lost 8 bases and J 8 bases, leaving 9 bases between the germline ends. Here the CDR3 DNA reads TGTGCCAGCGAGGGGGGAGAAAAACTGTTTTTT. This gives the protein CASEGGEKLFF.

This clone was detected only a few times. The genes are TRBV5-1 and TRBJ2-1; maybe TRBD2 (6 bases). The CDR3 totals 15 residues. CDR1 is SGHRS and CDR2 is YFSETQ in the germline V gene. Trimming took 6 bases from V and 3 from J, leaving 16 bases between them. In nucleotides, the CDR3 is TGCGCCAGCACCACGGGACTTTATAACTACAATGAGCAGTTCTTC. As protein: CASTTGLYNYNEQFF.

For the CDR3, the DNA is TGTGCCAGCAGCTGGTTAGAGAATCAGCCCCAGCATTTT. Amino acids: CASSWLENQPQHF. This sequence joins TRBV7-9 and TRBJ1-5; D remains unclear. The ends were cut back, 4 bases at V and 4 bases at J, with 8 bases in the middle. This CDR3 is 13 amino acids long. Germline assignment: CDR1 SEHNR and CDR2 FQNEAQ (reference sequence).

This clone was counted only a few times. The chain has TRBV13 and TRBJ1-1, with D perhaps matching TRBD1 (5 bases). Trimming pared 5 bases from V and 5 bases from J, leaving 15 bases between. Germline CDR1 reads PRHDT; CDR2 reads FYEKMQ (reference sequence). The CDR3 contains 14 residues. CDR3 sequence reads: CASSTRPGGTEAFF. CDR3 sequence (DNA): TGTGCCAGCAGCACACGACCCGGGGGGACTGAAGCTTTCTTT.

This chain joins TRBV28 and TRBJ1-2; 9 bases are a match to TRBD1. There are 16 residues in the CDR3. Unmatched junction bases numbered 8, after V lost 6 bases and J lost 0 bases. Germline V gene lookup returns CDR1 MDHEN and CDR2 SYDVKM. The CDR3: CASRKDRGLSNYGYTF. In DNA form, the CDR3 reads TGTGCCAGCAGGAAGGACAGGGGCCTTTCTAACTATGGCTACACCTTC.

This clone was counted only a few times. The chain combines TRBV7-2 with TRBJ1-2; TRBD1 is a possible D gene (5 bases). CDR1 and CDR2 from the germline V gene are SGHTA and FQGNSA. Trimming pared 0 bases from V and 8 bases from J, leaving 10 bases between. This CDR3 is built from 13 residues. DNA for the CDR3: TGTGCCAGCAGCTTAGCGGTCGGGGGAGGCTACACCTTC. The encoded protein is CASSLAVGGGYTF.